Below, one T cell receptor (beta chain) is given with its context. V dropped 3 bases and J dropped 5 bases, with 13 bases sitting between them. The V gene's germline CDR1 is SNHLY and CDR2 FYNNEI. This CDR3 has 15 residues. This entry belongs to a study of Ad26.COV2.S vaccination and SARS-CoV-2 variants. Data came from immunoSEQ multiplex PCR; TCRdb stores just in-frame clones and leaves some out. The data hold 350,000 to 450,000 clones, with roughly nine tenths observed a single time. The specimen comprised peripheral blood, sampled after recovery from COVID-19. The chain combines TRBV2 with TRBJ1-4; D not resolved. The source of this sequence is a human donor who had recovered from COVID-19. CDR3 nucleotides: TGTGCCAGCAGTGATCCCCCCCAAGGGAATGAAAAACTGTTTTTT. Translated: CASSDPPQGNEKLFF.